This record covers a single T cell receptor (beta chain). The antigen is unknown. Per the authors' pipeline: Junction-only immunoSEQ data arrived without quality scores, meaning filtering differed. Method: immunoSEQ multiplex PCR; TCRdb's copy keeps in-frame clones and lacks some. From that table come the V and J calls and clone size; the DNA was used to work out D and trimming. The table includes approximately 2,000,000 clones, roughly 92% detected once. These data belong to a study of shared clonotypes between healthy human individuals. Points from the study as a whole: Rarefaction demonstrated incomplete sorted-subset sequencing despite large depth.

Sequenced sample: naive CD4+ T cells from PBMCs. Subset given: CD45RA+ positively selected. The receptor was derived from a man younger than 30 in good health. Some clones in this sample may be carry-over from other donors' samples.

DNA of the CDR3: TGCAGCGTTGTACAATACACAGATACGCAGTATTTT. It specifies CSVVQYTDTQYF. The chain carries TRBV29-1 and TRBJ2-3; D call uncertain. This CDR3 region has 12 residues. V lost 4 bases to trimming and J lost 2 bases, with 7 bases between them. Germline CDR1 and CDR2: SQVTM and ANQGSEA.